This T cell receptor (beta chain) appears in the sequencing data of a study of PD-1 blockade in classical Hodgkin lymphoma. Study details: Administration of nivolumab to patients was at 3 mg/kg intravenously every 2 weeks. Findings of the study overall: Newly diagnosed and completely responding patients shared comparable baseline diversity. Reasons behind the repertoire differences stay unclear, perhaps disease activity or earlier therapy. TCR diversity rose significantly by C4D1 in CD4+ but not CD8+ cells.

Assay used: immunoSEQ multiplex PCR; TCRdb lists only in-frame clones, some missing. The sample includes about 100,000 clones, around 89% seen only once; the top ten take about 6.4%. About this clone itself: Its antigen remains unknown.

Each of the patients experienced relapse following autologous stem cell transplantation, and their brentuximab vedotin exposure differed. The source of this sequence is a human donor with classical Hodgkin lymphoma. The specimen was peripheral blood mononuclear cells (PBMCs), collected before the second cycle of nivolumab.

The CDR3 protein is CSVANTGGTTEAFF. In DNA form, the CDR3 reads TGCAGCGTCGCTAACACAGGGGGCACCACTGAAGCTTTCTTT. This chain uses TRBV29-1 with TRBJ1-1; 9 nucleotides align to TRBD1. Germline-derived CDR1 and CDR2 are SQVTM and ANQGSEA. The CDR3 is made up of 14 amino acids. The V and J ends lost 6 bases and 4 bases, in that order; junction bases with no gene match: 9.